A selection of T cell receptor beta chains follows, all from one sample in a study of human T cells and chemical hapten exposure. TCRdb fed the RACE reads into MiXCR, producing one record per CDR3 protein. The sample has 300,000 to 450,000 distinct CDR3 sequences, around 5.5% seen once. Sequencing used whole blood, obtained in connection with sensitization to the hapten diphenylcyclopropenone (DPC). The source of these receptors is a woman between 45 and 60 years old with alopecia areata. Some clones in this sample may be carry-over from other donors' samples. The CDR3 runs from the conserved cysteine through the conserved F or W. D genes are given only for firm matches. Some rows have no size entry. The others give once, few or many, or a class for an expanded clone.

CDR3nt,CDR3aa,d_gene,abundance,v_gene,j_gene
TGCGCCAGCAGGGGGACAGGGTTCGCCACTGAAGCTTTCTTT,CASRGTGFATEAFF,TRBD1,many,TRBV10-2,TRBJ1-1
TGTGCCACCAGCAGAGTACCTGGGGCCAACGTCCTGACTTTC,CATSRVPGANVLTF,NA,few,TRBV15,TRBJ2-6
TGTGCCAGCAGCTCAGATCTATGGGACAGGGGAAGCTACGAGCAGTACTTC,CASSSDLWDRGSYEQYF,TRBD1,few,TRBV7-9,TRBJ2-7
TGCAGTGCGAGGCCGGGACAGGGGGCTTACGAGCAGTACTTC,CSARPGQGAYEQYF,TRBD1,many,TRBV20-1,TRBJ2-7
TGTGCCAGCAGCTCCCAGGGGGGGGCTGCCAAAAACATTCAGTACTTC,CASSSQGGAAKNIQYF,NA,many,TRBV7-2,TRBJ2-4
TGTGCCAGCAGCCCCGGACTAGCCCGCACCGGGGAGCTGTTTTTT,CASSPGLARTGELFF,TRBD2,many,TRBV7-2,TRBJ2-2
TGTGCCAGCAGTGCTAGCGTCCAAGAGACCCAGTACTTC,CASSASVQETQYF,NA,many,TRBV12-3/TRBV12-4,TRBJ2-5
TGTGCCAGCAGCTTGGAAGCGCCGAGCTCCTACAATGAGCAGTTCTTC,CASSLEAPSSYNEQFF,NA,many,TRBV5-5,TRBJ2-1
TGTGCCAGCAGTGATGCGCGTGCCGGTGAGCAGTTCTTC,CASSDARAGEQFF,NA,NA,TRBV2,TRBJ2-1
TGTGCCAGCAGCTTACACAGGGGGTACGAGCAGTACTTC,CASSLHRGYEQYF,TRBD1,many,TRBV7-9,TRBJ2-7
TGTGCCATCAGTGCACCCCCTGTACTCCTGGCGACTGAAGCTTTCTTT,CAISAPPVLLATEAFF,NA,many,TRBV10-3,TRBJ1-1
TGTGCCAGCAGCATAAATCTTAACAATGAGCAGTTCTTC,CASSINLNNEQFF,NA,once,TRBV9,TRBJ2-1
TGTGCCAGCAGCCGGGGCCCTAATAATCAGCCCCAGCATTTT,CASSRGPNNQPQHF,NA,many,TRBV12-3/TRBV12-4,TRBJ1-5
TGTGCCAGCAGCTTAGCCCCTATCCGAAGACTAGCGGGCCGCACAGATACGCAGTATTTT,CASSLAPIRRLAGRTDTQYF,TRBD2,NA,TRBV7-9,TRBJ2-3
TGTGCCAGCAGTTTAGACCGAGCCCCTTTCGCCGGGGAGCTGTTTTTT,CASSLDRAPFAGELFF,NA,many,TRBV27,TRBJ2-2
TGTGCCACCAGTGGGGACAGGTCGAACACCGGGGAGCTGTTTTTT,CATSGDRSNTGELFF,TRBD1,NA,TRBV24-1,TRBJ2-2
TGTGCCAGCAGCGTCGGGGGGACCTCTGGGGCCAACGTCCTGACTTTC,CASSVGGTSGANVLTF,TRBD2,NA,TRBV9,TRBJ2-6
TGTGCCAGCAGCCAAAGTTCGTTCGGCAGGGGCACTGAAGCTTTCTTT,CASSQSSFGRGTEAFF,NA,NA,TRBV3-1,TRBJ1-1
TGTGCCAGCAGCCAAGATGCCAGTCCTTACAATGAGCAGTTCTTC,CASSQDASPYNEQFF,NA,NA,TRBV3-1,TRBJ2-1
TGTGCCAGCAGCTTCTTACGTCTAGCGGCAGATGAGCAGTTCTTC,CASSFLRLAADEQFF,TRBD2,NA,TRBV7-2,TRBJ2-1
TGTGCCAGCCGCGAGGCAGATACGCAGTATTTT,CASREADTQYF,NA,many,TRBV7-2,TRBJ2-3
TGTGCCAGCAGTCCAGGGGCCTGGAACACTGAAGCTTTCTTT,CASSPGAWNTEAFF,NA,many,TRBV9,TRBJ1-1
TGTGCCTGGGCCCGGACCGCGAATGAGCAGTTCTTC,CAWARTANEQFF,NA,many,TRBV30,TRBJ2-1
TGTGCCACCAATAAGGTGGGGGCTACTGAAGCTTTCTTT,CATNKVGATEAFF,NA,many,TRBV6-5,TRBJ1-1
TGTGCCAGCAGTTCCAGGCACAGGACTAGCGGGGGACATGAGCAGTTCTTC,CASSSRHRTSGGHEQFF,TRBD2,many,TRBV6-5,TRBJ2-1
TGCGCCAGCACCTACCACAGCTTGAACTCGGCCCAGTACTTC,CASTYHSLNSAQYF,NA,NA,TRBV5-1,TRBJ2-5
TGTGCCAGCAGTTACAGCGGGACAGGGGGCGGAGGCATTCAGTACTTC,CASSYSGTGGGGIQYF,TRBD1,few,TRBV6-5,TRBJ2-4
TGTGCCAGCAGTTACCCGTGGGGCGCCAGCAATCAGCCCCAGCATTTT,CASSYPWGASNQPQHF,NA,many,TRBV6-9,TRBJ1-5
TGTGCCAGCTCACCTCTGGGCACAAATGGCTACACCTTC,CASSPLGTNGYTF,NA,many,TRBV18,TRBJ1-2
TGTGCCAGCAGCTTAGGGGCCGGTGCTCAGCCCCAGCATTTT,CASSLGAGAQPQHF,NA,many,TRBV7-2,TRBJ1-5
TGCAGTGCTAGTTCGGATCTCTACAATGAGCAGTTCTTC,CSASSDLYNEQFF,NA,many,TRBV20-1,TRBJ2-1
TGTGCCAGCAGCAAGGAACGCAATGTACAAGCTTTCTTT,CASSKERNVQAFF,NA,NA,TRBV2,TRBJ1-1
TGTGCCAGCAGTCCGGGACTAGCGTACAATGAGCAGTTCTTC,CASSPGLAYNEQFF,TRBD2,many,TRBV27,TRBJ2-1
TGCAGTGCCTCCGGACTAGCGGGAAGGGGAGCAGATACGCAGTATTTT,CSASGLAGRGADTQYF,TRBD2,few,TRBV20-1,TRBJ2-3
TGTGCCAGCAGCTTGGCCGGCCAGCAAACCTATGGCTACACCTTC,CASSLAGQQTYGYTF,NA,few,TRBV5-6,TRBJ1-2
TGCGCCAGCAGCCAAGGTCCTAGGAGCTCCTACAATGAGCAGTTCTTC,CASSQGPRSSYNEQFF,NA,many,TRBV4-1,TRBJ2-1
TGTGCCATCAGTGGGGACAGGGGGATGGACATTCAGTACTTC,CAISGDRGMDIQYF,TRBD1,many,TRBV10-3,TRBJ2-4
TGCAGCGCTTCGGAGTACCTGTTAACGAACTACACCTTC,CSASEYLLTNYTF,NA,many,TRBV29-1,TRBJ1-2
TGTGCCAGCAGCTTAGGCTTCGGCGGGGCCCCAGATACGCAGTATTTT,CASSLGFGGAPDTQYF,NA,NA,TRBV7-9,TRBJ2-3